Following are 6 T cell receptor beta chains from one sample sequenced in a study of shared clonotypes between healthy human individuals. It was CD45RO-negative cells, positively selected for CCR7, that made up naive CD8 cells, with terminally differentiated effector memory CD45RA+ cells excluded. Using immunoSEQ multiplex PCR, the repertoire was profiled, and TCRdb retains in-frame clones only, with some absent. This sample carries about 700,000 clones, 90% to 95% of them seen once, and the ten largest clones take 24%. Sample: naive CD8+ T cells sorted from blood. These receptors originate from a young man in good health.

The genes are TRBV7-9 and TRBJ2-1; 9 bases map to TRBD2. The J segment lost 15 bases and the V segment lost 5 bases, leaving 17 bases of the junction unmatched. This CDR3 spans 15 amino acids. The V gene's germline CDR1 is SEHNR and CDR2 FQNEAQ (reference sequence). The CDR3 protein is CASSPTLTKAGGAFF. The CDR3 DNA follows: TGTGCCAGCAGCCCCACACTGACAAAAGCGGGAGGTGCGTTCTTC.

The chain couples TRBV14 to TRBJ1-4; D uncertain. V shed 0 bases and J shed 6 bases, with 8 bases lying between them. The CDR3 sequence is 14 residues long. Per the germline V gene, CDR1 is SGHDN and CDR2 is FVKESK. Here the CDR3 reads CASSQDPADEKLFF. The CDR3 DNA is TGTGCCAGCAGCCAAGATCCAGCCGATGAAAAACTGTTTTTT.

This chain uses TRBV28 with TRBJ2-7; 7 bases map to TRBD2. The germline V gene has CDR1 MDHEN and CDR2 SYDVKM. After removal of 2 bases from V and 4 bases from J, the junction contained 11 bases not matched to a gene. The CDR3 consists of 16 residues. CDR3 region: CASSLGLADGWYEQYF. In nucleotides, the CDR3 is TGTGCCAGCAGTTTAGGGCTAGCGGATGGGTGGTACGAGCAGTACTTC.

The chain couples TRBV4-1 to TRBJ1-5, with 7 nucleotides matching TRBD1. This CDR3 region has 14 residues. Unmatched junction bases numbered 4, after V lost 5 bases and J lost 3 bases. From germline, CDR1 is MGHRA and CDR2 YSYEKL. As DNA, the CDR3 is TGCGCCAGCAGCTCCGGGACAGACAATCAGCCCCAGCATTTT. It translates to CASSSGTDNQPQHF.

The chain has TRBV5-1 and TRBJ1-1, with unresolved D. Germline loops: CDR1 SGHRS, CDR2 YFSETQ. The germline V and J ends were trimmed by 0 bases and 1 base, with 13 bases remaining between them. The CDR3 extends over 16 amino acids. The CDR3, as DNA: TGCGCCAGCAGCTTGGACGGGATGGCACAGAACACTGAAGCTTTCTTT. Its protein product is CASSLDGMAQNTEAFF.

V gene TRBV27 combines with J gene TRBJ1-5; 10 bases line up with TRBD1. Germline CDR1 is MNHEY and CDR2 is SMNVEV (reference sequence). This CDR3 region has 16 residues. V lost 6 bases to trimming and J lost 2 bases; unmatched junction nucleotides: 7. CDR3: CASRKTGTGGNQPQHF. For the CDR3, the DNA is TGTGCCAGCAGGAAAACCGGGACAGGGGGCAATCAGCCCCAGCATTTT.